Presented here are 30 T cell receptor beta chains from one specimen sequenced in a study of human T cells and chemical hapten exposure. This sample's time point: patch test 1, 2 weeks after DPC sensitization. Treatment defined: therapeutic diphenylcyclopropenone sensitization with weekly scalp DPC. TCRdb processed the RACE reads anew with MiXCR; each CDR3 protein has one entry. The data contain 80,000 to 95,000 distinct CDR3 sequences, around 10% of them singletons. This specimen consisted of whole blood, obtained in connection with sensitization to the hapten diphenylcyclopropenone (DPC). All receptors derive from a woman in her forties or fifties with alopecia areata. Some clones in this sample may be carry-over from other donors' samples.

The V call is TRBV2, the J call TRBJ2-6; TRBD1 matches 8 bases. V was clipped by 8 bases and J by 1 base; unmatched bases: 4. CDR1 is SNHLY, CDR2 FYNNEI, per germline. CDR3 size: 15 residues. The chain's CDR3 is CASRDRRSGANVLTF. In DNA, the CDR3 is TGTGCCAGCCGGGACAGGCGATCTGGGGCCAACGTCCTGACTTTC.

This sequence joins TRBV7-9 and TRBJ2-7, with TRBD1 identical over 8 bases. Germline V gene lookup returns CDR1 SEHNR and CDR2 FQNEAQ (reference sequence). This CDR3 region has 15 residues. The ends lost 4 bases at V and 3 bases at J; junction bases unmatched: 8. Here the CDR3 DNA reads TGTGCCAGCAGCTCTCTCAGGACAGGGTTCTACGAGCAGTACTTC. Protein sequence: CASSSLRTGFYEQYF. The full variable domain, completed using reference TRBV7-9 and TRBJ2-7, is DTGVSQNPRHKITKRGQNVTFRCDPISEHNRLYWYRQTLGQGPEFLTYFQNEAQLEKSRLLSDRFSAERPKGSFSTLEIQRTEQGDSAMYLCASSSLRTGFYEQYFGPGTRLTVT.

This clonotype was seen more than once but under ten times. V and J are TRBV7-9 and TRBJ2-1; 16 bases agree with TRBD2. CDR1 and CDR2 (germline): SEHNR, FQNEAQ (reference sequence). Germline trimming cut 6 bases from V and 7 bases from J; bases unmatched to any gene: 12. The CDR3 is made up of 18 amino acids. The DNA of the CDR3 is TGTGCCAGCAGTCCGGGACTAGCGGGAGGGATTCTCCTTAATGAGCAGTTCTTC. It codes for CASSPGLAGGILLNEQFF.

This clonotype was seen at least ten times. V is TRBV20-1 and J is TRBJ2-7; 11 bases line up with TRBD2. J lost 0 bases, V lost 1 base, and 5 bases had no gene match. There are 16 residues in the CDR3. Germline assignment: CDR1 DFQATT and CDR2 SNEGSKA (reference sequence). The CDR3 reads CSARAQLAGVSYEQYF. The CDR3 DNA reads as TGCAGTGCTAGAGCCCAACTAGCGGGAGTCTCCTACGAGCAGTACTTC.

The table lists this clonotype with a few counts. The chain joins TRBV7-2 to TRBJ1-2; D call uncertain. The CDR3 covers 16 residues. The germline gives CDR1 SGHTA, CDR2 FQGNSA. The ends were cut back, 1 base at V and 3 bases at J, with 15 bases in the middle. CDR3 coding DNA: TGTGCCAGCAGCTTAGACATCCCCAGGAGCCACTATGGCTACACCTTC. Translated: CASSLDIPRSHYGYTF. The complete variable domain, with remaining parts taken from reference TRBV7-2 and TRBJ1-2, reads GAGVSQSPSNKVTEKGKDVELRCDPISGHTALYWYRQSLGQGLEFLIYFQGNSAPDKSGLPSDRFSAERTGGSVSTLTIQRTQQEDSAVYLCASSLDIPRSHYGYTFGSGTRLTVV.

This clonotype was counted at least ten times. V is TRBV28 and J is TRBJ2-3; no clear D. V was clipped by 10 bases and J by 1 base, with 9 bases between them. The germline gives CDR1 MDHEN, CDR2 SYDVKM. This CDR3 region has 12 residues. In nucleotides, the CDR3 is TGTGCCACGGCCCCGGGCACAGATACGCAGTATTTT. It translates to CATAPGTDTQYF.

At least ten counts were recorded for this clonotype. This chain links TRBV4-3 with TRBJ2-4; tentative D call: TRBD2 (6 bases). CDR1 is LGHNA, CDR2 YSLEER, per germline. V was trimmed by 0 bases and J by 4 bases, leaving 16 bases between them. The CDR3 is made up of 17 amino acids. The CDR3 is CASSQDPPGGAKNIQYF. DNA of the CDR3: TGCGCCAGCAGCCAAGATCCCCCCGGCGGGGCTAAAAACATTCAGTACTTC.

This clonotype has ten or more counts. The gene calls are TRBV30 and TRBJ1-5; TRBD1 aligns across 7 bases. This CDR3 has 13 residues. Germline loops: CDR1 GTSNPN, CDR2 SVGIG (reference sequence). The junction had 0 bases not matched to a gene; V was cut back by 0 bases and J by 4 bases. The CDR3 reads CAWSVQGNQPQHF. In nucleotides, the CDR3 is TGTGCCTGGAGTGTACAGGGGAATCAGCCCCAGCATTTT.

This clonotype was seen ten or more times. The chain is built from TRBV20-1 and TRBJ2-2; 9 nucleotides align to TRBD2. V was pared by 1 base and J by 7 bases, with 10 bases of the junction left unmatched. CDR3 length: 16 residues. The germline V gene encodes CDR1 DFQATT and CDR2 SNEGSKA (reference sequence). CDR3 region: CSARGLAGGPVGELFF. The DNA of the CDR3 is TGCAGTGCTAGAGGCTTGGCGGGAGGGCCAGTCGGGGAGCTGTTTTTT.

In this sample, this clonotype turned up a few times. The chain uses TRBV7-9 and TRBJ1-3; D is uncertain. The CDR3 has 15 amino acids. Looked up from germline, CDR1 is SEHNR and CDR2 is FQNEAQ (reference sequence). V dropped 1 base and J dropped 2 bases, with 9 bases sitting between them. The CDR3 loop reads CASSLGASTGNTIYF. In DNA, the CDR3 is TGTGCCAGCAGCTTAGGGGCTTCGACTGGAAACACCATATATTTT.

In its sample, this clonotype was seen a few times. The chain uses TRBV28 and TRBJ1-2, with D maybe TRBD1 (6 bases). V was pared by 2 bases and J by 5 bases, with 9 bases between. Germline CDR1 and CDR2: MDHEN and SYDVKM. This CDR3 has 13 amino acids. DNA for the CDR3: TGTGCCAGCAGTTTAGGCAGGGGTTATGGCTACACCTTC. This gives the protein CASSLGRGYGYTF.

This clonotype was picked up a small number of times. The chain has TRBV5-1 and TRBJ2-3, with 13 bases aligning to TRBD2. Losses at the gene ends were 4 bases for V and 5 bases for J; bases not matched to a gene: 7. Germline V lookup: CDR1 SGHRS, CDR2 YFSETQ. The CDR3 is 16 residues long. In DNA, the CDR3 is TGCGCCAGCAGCAAAGGACTAGCGGGAGTGGTAGATACGCAGTATTTT. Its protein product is CASSKGLAGVVDTQYF.

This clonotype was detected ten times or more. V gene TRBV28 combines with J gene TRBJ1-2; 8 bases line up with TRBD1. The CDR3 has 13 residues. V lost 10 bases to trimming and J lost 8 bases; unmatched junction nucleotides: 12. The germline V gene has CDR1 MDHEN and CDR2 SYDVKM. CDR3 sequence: CAIALGQGKGYTF. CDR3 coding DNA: TGTGCCATCGCCCTTGGACAGGGTAAAGGCTACACCTTC.

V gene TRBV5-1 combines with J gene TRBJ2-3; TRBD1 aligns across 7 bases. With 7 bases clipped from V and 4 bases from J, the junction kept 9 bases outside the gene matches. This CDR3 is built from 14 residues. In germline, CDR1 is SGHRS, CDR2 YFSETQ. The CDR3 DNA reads TGCGCCAGCTGCCGACAGGGTGGGGCAGATACGCAGTATTTT. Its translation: CASCRQGGADTQYF.

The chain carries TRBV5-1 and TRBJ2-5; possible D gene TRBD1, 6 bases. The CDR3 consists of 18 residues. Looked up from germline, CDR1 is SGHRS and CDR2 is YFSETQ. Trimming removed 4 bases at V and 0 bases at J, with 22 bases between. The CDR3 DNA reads TGCGCCAGCAGCCGGCACCCGGAGGCAGGGGTTAACCAAGAGACCCAGTACTTC. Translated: CASSRHPEAGVNQETQYF. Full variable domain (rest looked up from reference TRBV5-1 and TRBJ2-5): KAGVTQTPRYLIKTRGQQVTLSCSPISGHRSVSWYQQTPGQGLQFLFEYFSETQRNKGNFPGRFSGRQFSNSRSEMNVSTLELGDSALYLCASSRHPEAGVNQETQYFGPGTRLLVL.

In DNA, the CDR3 is TGTGCCAGCAGAACTCGGGACAGCCGAAATCAGCCCCAGCATTTT. Translated, it gives CASRTRDSRNQPQHF. This chain joins TRBV28 and TRBJ1-5; 7 nucleotides match TRBD1. Germline-derived CDR1 and CDR2 are MDHEN and SYDVKM. This CDR3 spans 15 amino acids. J lost 4 bases, V lost 6 bases, and 9 bases had no gene match.

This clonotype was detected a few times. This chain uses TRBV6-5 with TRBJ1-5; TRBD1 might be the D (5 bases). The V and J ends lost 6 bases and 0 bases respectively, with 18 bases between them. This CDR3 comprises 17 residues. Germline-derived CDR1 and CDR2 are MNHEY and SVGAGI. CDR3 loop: CASSIDGTTGSNQPQHF. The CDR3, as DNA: TGTGCCAGCAGCATAGATGGGACCACCGGTAGCAATCAGCCCCAGCATTTT.

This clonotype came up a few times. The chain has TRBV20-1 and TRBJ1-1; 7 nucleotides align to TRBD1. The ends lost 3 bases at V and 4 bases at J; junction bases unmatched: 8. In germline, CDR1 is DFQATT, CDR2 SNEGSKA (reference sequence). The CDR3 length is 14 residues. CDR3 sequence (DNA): TGCAGTGCTAGGGAGGGGGCGCGGAGCACTGAAGCTTTCTTT. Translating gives CSAREGARSTEAFF.

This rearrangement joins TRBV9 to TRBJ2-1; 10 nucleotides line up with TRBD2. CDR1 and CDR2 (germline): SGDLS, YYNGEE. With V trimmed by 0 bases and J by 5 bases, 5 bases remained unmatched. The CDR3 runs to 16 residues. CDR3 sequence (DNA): TGTGCCAGCAGCGTAGGGGGGACTAGCGCTAACAATGAGCAGTTCTTC. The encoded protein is CASSVGGTSANNEQFF.

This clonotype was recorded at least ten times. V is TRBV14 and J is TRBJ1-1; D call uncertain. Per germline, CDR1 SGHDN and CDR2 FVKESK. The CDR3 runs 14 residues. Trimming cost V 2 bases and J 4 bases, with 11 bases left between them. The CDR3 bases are TGTGCCAGCAGCCAAACCGTAGGGATCACTGAAGCTTTCTTT. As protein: CASSQTVGITEAFF. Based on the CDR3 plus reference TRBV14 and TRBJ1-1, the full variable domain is EAGVTQFPSHSVIEKGQTVTLRCDPISGHDNLYWYRRVMGKEIKFLLHFVKESKQDESGMPNNRFLAERTGGTYSTLKVQPAELEDSGVYFCASSQTVGITEAFFGQGTRLTVV.

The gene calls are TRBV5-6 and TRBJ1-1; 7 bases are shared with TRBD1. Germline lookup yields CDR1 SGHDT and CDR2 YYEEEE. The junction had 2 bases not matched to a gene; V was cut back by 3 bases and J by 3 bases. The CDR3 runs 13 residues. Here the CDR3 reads CASSSTGYTEAFF. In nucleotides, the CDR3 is TGTGCCAGCAGCTCGACAGGGTACACTGAAGCTTTCTTT.

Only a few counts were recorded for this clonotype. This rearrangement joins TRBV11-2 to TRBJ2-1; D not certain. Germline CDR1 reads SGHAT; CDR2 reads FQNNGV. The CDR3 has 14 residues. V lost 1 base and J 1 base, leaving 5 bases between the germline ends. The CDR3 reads CASSLAPSYNEQFF. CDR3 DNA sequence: TGTGCCAGCAGCTTAGCCCCATCCTACAATGAGCAGTTCTTC.

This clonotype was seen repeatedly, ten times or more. The CDR3 reads CASSFQTRGTEAFF. The CDR3 bases are TGTGCCAGCAGCTTTCAGACTAGGGGCACTGAAGCTTTCTTT. The chain joins TRBV5-5 to TRBJ1-1; D perhaps matches TRBD1 (5 bases). The CDR3 length is 14 residues. The V end lost 2 bases, the J end lost 4 bases, and 12 bases lay between the germline ends. Germline V gene data show CDR1 as SGHKS and CDR2 as YYEKEE (reference sequence).

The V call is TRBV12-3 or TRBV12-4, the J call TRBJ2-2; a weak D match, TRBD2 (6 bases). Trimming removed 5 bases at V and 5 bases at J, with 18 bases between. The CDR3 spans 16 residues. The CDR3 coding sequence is TGTGCCAGCAGTCCACTGGCGAGGAGCGGGACCGGGGAGCTGTTTTTT. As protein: CASSPLARSGTGELFF.

As DNA, the CDR3 is TGTGCCAGTAGTCCACGACAGGGCTCCTACAATGAGCAGTTCTTC. This codes for CASSPRQGSYNEQFF. This chain uses TRBV19 with TRBJ2-1; 7 nucleotides agree with TRBD1. In germline, CDR1 is LNHDA, CDR2 SQIVND (reference sequence). The CDR3 is made up of 15 amino acids. J gave up 0 bases and V 5 bases, and 4 bases lay outside the gene matches. The whole variable domain, remainder taken from reference TRBV19 and TRBJ2-1, is DGGITQSPKYLFRKEGQNVTLSCEQNLNHDAMYWYRQDPGQGLRLIYYSQIVNDFQKGDIAEGYSVSREKKESFPLTVTSAQKNPTAFYLCASSPRQGSYNEQFFGPGTRLTVL.

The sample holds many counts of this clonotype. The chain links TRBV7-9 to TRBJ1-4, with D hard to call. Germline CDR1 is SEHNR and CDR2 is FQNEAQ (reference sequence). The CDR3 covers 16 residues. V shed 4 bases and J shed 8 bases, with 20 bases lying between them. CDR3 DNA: TGTGCCAGCAGCTCACCCCTCCGAGCGATCGGGGAAAAACTGTTTTTT. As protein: CASSSPLRAIGEKLFF.

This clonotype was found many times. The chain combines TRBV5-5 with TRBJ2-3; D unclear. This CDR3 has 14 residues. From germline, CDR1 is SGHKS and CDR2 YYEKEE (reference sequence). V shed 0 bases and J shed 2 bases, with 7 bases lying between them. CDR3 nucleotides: TGTGCCAGCAGCTTGGTCGGACCCACAGATACGCAGTATTTT. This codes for CASSLVGPTDTQYF.

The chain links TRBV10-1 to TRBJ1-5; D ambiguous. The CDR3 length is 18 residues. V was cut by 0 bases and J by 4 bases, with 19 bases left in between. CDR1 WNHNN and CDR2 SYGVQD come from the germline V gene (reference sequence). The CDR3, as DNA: TGCGCCAGCAGTGAGTCGAGGAGGACCTTACCCACAAATCAGCCCCAGCATTTT. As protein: CASSESRRTLPTNQPQHF.

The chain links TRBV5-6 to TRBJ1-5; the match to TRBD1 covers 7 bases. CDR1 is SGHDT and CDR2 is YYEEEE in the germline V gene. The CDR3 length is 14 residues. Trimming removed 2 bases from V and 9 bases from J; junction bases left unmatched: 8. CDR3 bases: TGTGCCAGCAGCTTAAGGAGGGGGCAGGGGCCCCAGCATTTT. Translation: CASSLRRGQGPQHF.

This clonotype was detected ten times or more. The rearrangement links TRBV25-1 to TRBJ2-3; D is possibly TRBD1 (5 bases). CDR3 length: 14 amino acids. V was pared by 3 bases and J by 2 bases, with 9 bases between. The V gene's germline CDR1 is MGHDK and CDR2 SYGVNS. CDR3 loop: CASSDPGPTDTQYF. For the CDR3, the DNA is TGTGCCAGCAGTGACCCAGGGCCCACAGATACGCAGTATTTT.